The source of this T cell receptor beta chain is a study of identifying expanded T cells in peripheral blood. Collection occurred without any documented infections or immune events in donors. This CDR3 contains 13 residues. Per the germline V gene, CDR1 is MNHEY and CDR2 is SVGAGI. V shed 6 bases and J shed 7 bases, with 13 bases lying between them. As to this clone: Its antigen is not known.

Study-wide points: Roughly two-week clone count variance significantly increased as total template count grew.

Assay: immunoSEQ multiplex PCR; the TCRdb copy retains only in-frame clones and omits some. The sample shows approximately 100,000 clones, 88% of them seen only once. The sample consisted of blood. This chain connects TRBV6-5 to TRBJ1-5, with D possibly TRBD1 on 6 matching bases. This sequence originates from a person aged 18 to 75 in good health. Here the CDR3 reads CASSSGVYQPQHF. In DNA form, the CDR3 reads TGTGCCAGCAGCTCAGGGGTGTACCAGCCCCAGCATTTT.